Listed below are T cell receptor beta chains from one sample, sequenced in a study of blood T cells in healthy people across ages. TCRdb recomputed calls from the 5' RACE reads with MiXCR, one row per CDR3 protein. The sample carries some 690,000 distinct CDR3 sequences, roughly 20% recorded once. The sample taken for sequencing was blood. The origin of the receptors is an older man in good health. CDR3s include the opening cysteine and the closing phenylalanine or tryptophan. A D gene is named only where the DNA matches it firmly. Rows give clone size only sometimes, using once, few, many, or a class for an expanded clone.

NA	TRBJ2-5	TRBV29-1	NA	TGCAGCGTTGAGAAGTTTCAAGAGACCCAGTACTTC	CSVEKFQETQYF
few	TRBJ2-5	TRBV12-3/TRBV12-4	TRBD2	TGTGCCAGCAGTCTAGATGCTAGCGGGGCTCCTCCTGGGGAGACCCAGTACTTC	CASSLDASGAPPGETQYF
few	TRBJ1-6	TRBV27	TRBD1	TGTGCCAGCAGTCCTATGACAGGGTATAATTCACCCCTCCACTTT	CASSPMTGYNSPLHF
NA	TRBJ1-5	TRBV20-1	NA	TGCAGTGCTAGAGATCATAGTACCCAGCCCCAGCATTTT	CSARDHSTQPQHF
many	TRBJ1-1	TRBV12-3/TRBV12-4	TRBD1	TGTGCCAGCAGTCCTGGACAGGGGGAGACTGAAGCTTTCTTT	CASSPGQGETEAFF
few	TRBJ2-1	TRBV29-1	TRBD2	TGCAGCGTTGATGGGACTAGCCTGGGGAATGAGCAGTTCTTC	CSVDGTSLGNEQFF
NA	TRBJ2-3	TRBV6-4	NA	TGTGCCAGCAGTAAGGCGGGTTTAGGGACAGATACGCAGTATTTT	CASSKAGLGTDTQYF
NA	TRBJ2-5	TRBV27	NA	TGTGCCAGCAGTTCAACGGGAGAGAGGGAGACCCAGTACTTC	CASSSTGERETQYF
NA	TRBJ1-1	TRBV7-9	NA	TGTGCCAGCAGCCCCAGGGTGGGGACGGACACTGAAGCTTTCTTT	CASSPRVGTDTEAFF
NA	TRBJ1-2	TRBV18	NA	TGTGCCAGCTCACCACGGGGGAGCTACTATGGCTACACCTTC	CASSPRGSYYGYTF
NA	TRBJ2-1	TRBV28	NA	TGTGCCAGCAGCCCCGGATCCGTTAAGCAGTTCTTC	CASSPGSVKQFF
few	TRBJ2-5	TRBV29-1	TRBD2	TGCAGCGTGGGTGAGGGAGGGAAAGAGACCCAGTACTTC	CSVGEGGKETQYF
NA	TRBJ1-1	TRBV24-1	TRBD1	TGTGCCACCAGAGGACAGGGTTTGACTGAAGCTTTCTTT	CATRGQGLTEAFF
NA	TRBJ2-3	TRBV29-1	TRBD2	TGCAGCGTTGGGGGCACTAGCGGGGGGCCGGGAGATACGCAGTATTTT	CSVGGTSGGPGDTQYF
NA	TRBJ2-1	TRBV30	NA	TGTGCCTGGAGTCACGGCGAGTTCGGCTCCTACAATGAGCAGTTCTTC	CAWSHGEFGSYNEQFF
few	TRBJ1-2	TRBV12-3/TRBV12-4	NA	TGTGCCAGCAGCCCTCGGCACTCTGGGGGCTATGGCTACACCTTC	CASSPRHSGGYGYTF
few	TRBJ2-5	TRBV15	TRBD1	TGTGCCACCAGCAGAGATAAGGGGGCGTTGGGAGAGACCCAGTACTTC	CATSRDKGALGETQYF
NA	TRBJ2-5	TRBV12-3/TRBV12-4	NA	TGTGCCAGCAGCTGGACCGAGAGCCAAGAGACCCAGTACTTC	CASSWTESQETQYF
NA	TRBJ2-5	TRBV12-3/TRBV12-4	TRBD1	TGTGCCAGCAATCGACAGGGGACAGTCCAAGAGACCCAGTACTTC	CASNRQGTVQETQYF
few	TRBJ2-7	TRBV20-1	TRBD1	TGCAGTGCAGAAGGGACAGCCTCCATTCTCTCCTACGAGCAGTACTTC	CSAEGTASILSYEQYF
NA	TRBJ1-3	TRBV28	NA	TGTGCCAGCAGTCCGTCAGGGGCTAATGGAAACACCATATATTTT	CASSPSGANGNTIYF
NA	TRBJ2-1	TRBV12-3/TRBV12-4	TRBD2	TGTGCCAGCAGTCTCGGGAGGGCCCTCGGCAATGAGCAGTTCTTC	CASSLGRALGNEQFF
NA	TRBJ2-7	TRBV12-3/TRBV12-4	NA	TGTGCCAGCAGGTTCGGTGGTGGGGGAACGGGCGAGCAGTACTTC	CASRFGGGGTGEQYF
NA	TRBJ1-2	TRBV5-1	NA	TGCGCCAGCAGCTTGACGGGGGGCCCTAACTATGGCTACACCTTC	CASSLTGGPNYGYTF
NA	TRBJ2-3	TRBV7-6	NA	TGTGCCAGCAGCGCGGACTTCTCTAGCACAGATACGCAGTATTTT	CASSADFSSTDTQYF
few	TRBJ2-2	TRBV29-1	TRBD2	TGCAGCGCCTTCTCCGGGGGGACGGCCGCCGGGGAGCTGTTTTTT	CSAFSGGTAAGELFF
NA	TRBJ2-7	TRBV28	NA	TGTGCCAGCAGTTTGCTCGGGGGGCCCAGCGAGCAGTACTTC	CASSLLGGPSEQYF
few	TRBJ2-1	TRBV12-3/TRBV12-4	NA	TGTGCCAGCAGGGACGAGGCGGAGCCGAGCTCCTACAATGAGCAGTTCTTC	CASRDEAEPSSYNEQFF
many	TRBJ2-5	TRBV5-1	NA	TGCGCCAGCAGCTTGCCCTCGGAAGAGACCCAGTACTTC	CASSLPSEETQYF
many	TRBJ2-3	TRBV10-3	TRBD1	TGTGCCACTCAGACAGGGGTCACAGATACGCAGTATTTT	CATQTGVTDTQYF
NA	TRBJ2-3	TRBV6-5	NA	TGTGCCAGCAAATCGCGGGACCTGCAGTATTTT	CASKSRDLQYF
NA	TRBJ1-2	TRBV7-2	NA	TGTGCCAGCAGCACCCGGACAGTTGGCTACACCTTC	CASSTRTVGYTF
NA	TRBJ2-1	TRBV10-3	NA	TGTGCCATCAGTGGGTCGGGACCCAATGAGCAGTTCTTC	CAISGSGPNEQFF
few	TRBJ2-7	TRBV20-1	NA	TGCAGTGCTAGTCAACTTCGGGGGGAGCAGTACTTC	CSASQLRGEQYF
NA	TRBJ2-1	TRBV6-5	TRBD2	TGTGCCAGCAGGGGGACTAGCGGGTACGATGAGCAGTTCTTC	CASRGTSGYDEQFF
NA	TRBJ1-4	TRBV11-2	TRBD1	TGTGCCAGCAGGCAACCGGGACAGGGAAGTGAAAAACTGTTTTTT	CASRQPGQGSEKLFF
NA	TRBJ2-2	TRBV7-2	NA	TGTGCCAGCAGTCCCCGGACAGTTTCCACCGGGGAGCTGTTTTTT	CASSPRTVSTGELFF